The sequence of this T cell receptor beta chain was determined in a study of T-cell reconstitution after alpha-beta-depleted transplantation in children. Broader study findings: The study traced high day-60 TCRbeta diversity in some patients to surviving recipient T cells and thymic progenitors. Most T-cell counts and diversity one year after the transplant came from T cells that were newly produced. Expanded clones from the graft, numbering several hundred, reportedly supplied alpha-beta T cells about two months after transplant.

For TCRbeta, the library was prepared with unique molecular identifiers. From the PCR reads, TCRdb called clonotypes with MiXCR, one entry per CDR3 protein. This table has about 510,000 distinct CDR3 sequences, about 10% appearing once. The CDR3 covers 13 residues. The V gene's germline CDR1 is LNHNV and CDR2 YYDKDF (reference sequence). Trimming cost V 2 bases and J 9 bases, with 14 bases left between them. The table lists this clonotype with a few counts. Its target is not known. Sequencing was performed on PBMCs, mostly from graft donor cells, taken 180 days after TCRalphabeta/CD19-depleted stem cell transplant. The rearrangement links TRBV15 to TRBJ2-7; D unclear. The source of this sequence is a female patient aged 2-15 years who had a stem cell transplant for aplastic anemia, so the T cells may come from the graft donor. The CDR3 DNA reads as TGTGCCACCAGCAGACTCCCGGGTAACCGGCAGTACTTC. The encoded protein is CATSRLPGNRQYF.